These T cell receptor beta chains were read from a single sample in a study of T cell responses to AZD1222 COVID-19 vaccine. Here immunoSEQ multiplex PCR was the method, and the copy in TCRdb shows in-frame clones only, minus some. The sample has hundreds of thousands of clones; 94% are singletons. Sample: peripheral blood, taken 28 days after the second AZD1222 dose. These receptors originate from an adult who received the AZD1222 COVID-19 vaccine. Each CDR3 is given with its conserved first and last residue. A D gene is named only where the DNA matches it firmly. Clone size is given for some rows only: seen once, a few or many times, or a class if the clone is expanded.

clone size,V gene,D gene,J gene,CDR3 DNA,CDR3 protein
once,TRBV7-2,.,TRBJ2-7,TGTGCCAGCAGCTTAGCGCGCGGGCCCACCTACGAGCAGTACTTC,CASSLARGPTYEQYF
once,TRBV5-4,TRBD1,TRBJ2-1,TGTGCCAGCAGCTTGGGGGGACAGGGATCCTACAATGAGCAGTTCTTC,CASSLGGQGSYNEQFF
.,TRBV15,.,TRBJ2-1,TGTGCCACCAGCAGAGATGGTCGACTAGGGAGGGGGGATGAGCAGTTCTTC,CATSRDGRLGRGDEQFF
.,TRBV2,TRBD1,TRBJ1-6,TGTGCCAGCAGTCGACAGGGTTCACCCCTCCACTTT,CASSRQGSPLHF
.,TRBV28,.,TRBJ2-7,TGTGCCAGCAGTTTATTCTTCCGGGACTACGAGCAGTACTTC,CASSLFFRDYEQYF
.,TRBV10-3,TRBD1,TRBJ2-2,TGTGCCATCAGGGCAGGGGGTGGTCCCGGAACCGGGGAGCTGTTTTTT,CAIRAGGGPGTGELFF
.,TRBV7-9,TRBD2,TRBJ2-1,TGTGCCAGCAGCCTCGGACTAGCGCTAAACAATGAGCAGTTCTTC,CASSLGLALNNEQFF
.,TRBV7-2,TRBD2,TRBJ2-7,TGTGCCAGCAGCTCCCCGGGGGGGTCCTACGAGCAGTACTTC,CASSSPGGSYEQYF
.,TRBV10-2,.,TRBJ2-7,TGCGCCAGCAGCGTGACAAGCAACGAGCAGTACTTC,CASSVTSNEQYF
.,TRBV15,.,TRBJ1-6,TGTGCCACCAGCAGAGTGCAGGGCGGTTCACCCCTCCACTTT,CATSRVQGGSPLHF
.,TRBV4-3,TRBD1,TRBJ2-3,TGCGCCAGCAGCCAAACGACAGGGTCCCGTGATACGCAGTATTTT,CASSQTTGSRDTQYF
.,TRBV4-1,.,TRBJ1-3,TGCGCCAGCAGCTTCCGACAGCTCTCTGGAAACACCATATATTTT,CASSFRQLSGNTIYF
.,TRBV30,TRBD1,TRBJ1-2,TGTGCCTGGAGGAGGACAGGGGGAGTTTATGGCTACACCTTC,CAWRRTGGVYGYTF
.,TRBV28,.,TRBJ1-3,TGTGCCAGCATCCATAACAGCTTAAGGTCCGGAAACACCATATATTTT,CASIHNSLRSGNTIYF
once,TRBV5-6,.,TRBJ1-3,TGTGCCAGCAGCTTGAACAGGGAAGAAAGCACCATATATTTT,CASSLNREESTIYF
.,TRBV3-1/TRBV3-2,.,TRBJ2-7,TGTGCCAGCAGCCCCGGGTCGACCTACGAGCAGTACTTC,CASSPGSTYEQYF
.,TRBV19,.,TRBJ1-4,TGTGCCAGTACCCCGACGGCGGGTACTGAAAAACTGTTTTTT,CASTPTAGTEKLFF
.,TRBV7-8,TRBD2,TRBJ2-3,TGTGCCAGCAGCTTTCTAATTAGAGCGGGGGTGGGGGATACGCAGTATTTT,CASSFLIRAGVGDTQYF
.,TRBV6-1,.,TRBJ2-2,TGTGCCAGCAGTGCGATTTCTTGGGGACGGACGAGTACCGGGGAGCTGTTTTTT,CASSAISWGRTSTGELFF
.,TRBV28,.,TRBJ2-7,TGTGCCAGCACCAAATCGAGCGGCATGGGCGAGCAGTACTTC,CASTKSSGMGEQYF
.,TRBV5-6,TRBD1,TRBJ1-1,TGTGCCAGCAGCTGGAGGACAGGGACCACTGAAGCTTTCTTT,CASSWRTGTTEAFF
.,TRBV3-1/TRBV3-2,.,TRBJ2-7,TGTGCCAGCAGCCACACCGTGGCCGAGCAGTACTTC,CASSHTVAEQYF
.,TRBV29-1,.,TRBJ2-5,TGCAGCGCTTCCCAAGAGACCCAGTACTTC,CSASQETQYF
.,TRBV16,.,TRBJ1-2,TGTGCCAGCAGCCAATCGGCGGAGAACTATGGCTACACCTTC,CASSQSAENYGYTF
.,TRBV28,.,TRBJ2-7,TGTGCCAGCAGTGGGCAAGTGAGGACATACTCCTACGAGCAGTACTTC,CASSGQVRTYSYEQYF
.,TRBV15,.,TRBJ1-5,TGTGCCACCAGCAGAGACCCAGGGACTTATAGCAATCAGCCCCAGCATTTT,CATSRDPGTYSNQPQHF
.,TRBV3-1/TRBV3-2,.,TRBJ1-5,TGTGCCAGCAGCCAAGATGGAGGCTCTGGGCCCCAGCATTTT,CASSQDGGSGPQHF
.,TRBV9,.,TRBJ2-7,TGTGCCAGCAGCCCTACACCTAACAGGGACTACGAGCAGTACTTC,CASSPTPNRDYEQYF
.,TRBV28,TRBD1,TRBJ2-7,TGTGCCAGCAGATCAGGGGGCTACGAGCAGTACTTC,CASRSGGYEQYF
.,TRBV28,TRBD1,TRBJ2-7,TGTGCCAGCAGCCCTTCCGGGGACAGGGGCTACGAGCAGTACTTC,CASSPSGDRGYEQYF
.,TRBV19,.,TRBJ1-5,TGTGCCAGTAGCCCCCTAGGTTATAGCAATCAGCCCCAGCATTTT,CASSPLGYSNQPQHF
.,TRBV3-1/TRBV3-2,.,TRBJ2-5,TGTGCCAGCAGCCCCCTTGATGCTCCGAACCAAGAGACCCAGTACTTC,CASSPLDAPNQETQYF
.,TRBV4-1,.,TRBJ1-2,TGCGCCAGCAGCTCTCCTACGGGGGCTAACTATGGCTACACCTTC,CASSSPTGANYGYTF
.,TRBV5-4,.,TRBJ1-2,TGTGCCAGCAGCTTGGCCGGGGGGGGGCAGGTCTATGGCTACACCTTC,CASSLAGGGQVYGYTF
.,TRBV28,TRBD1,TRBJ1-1,TGTGCCAGCAGTTGGTGGGACAGGGATGAAGCTTTCTTT,CASSWWDRDEAFF
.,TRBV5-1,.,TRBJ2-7,TGCGCCAGCAGCTTGGTTGTGGGGCAGGACGCCTACGAGCAGTACTTC,CASSLVVGQDAYEQYF
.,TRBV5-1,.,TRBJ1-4,TGCGCCAGCAGCTTGGGGTCAGGGGCTAATGAAAAACTGTTTTTT,CASSLGSGANEKLFF
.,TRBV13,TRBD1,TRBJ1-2,TGTGCCAGCAGCCTGGACAGGGACTATGGCTACACCTTC,CASSLDRDYGYTF
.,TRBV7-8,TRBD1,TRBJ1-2,TGTGCCAGCAGCTCCCCGGGACAGGGGGTAAAGTATGGCTACACCTTC,CASSSPGQGVKYGYTF
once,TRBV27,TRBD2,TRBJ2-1,TGTGCCAGCAGTCTTTTTAGCGGGAGGGCCGGTTTTAATGAGCAGTTCTTC,CASSLFSGRAGFNEQFF
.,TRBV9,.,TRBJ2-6,TGTGCCAGCACCCGACTAGGCTCTGGGGCCAACGTCCTGACTTTC,CASTRLGSGANVLTF
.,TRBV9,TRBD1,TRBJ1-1,TGTGCCAGCAGCGGCGGACAGGGGGCTTTCTTT,CASSGGQGAFF
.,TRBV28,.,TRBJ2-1,TGTGCCAGCAGCCTACTAGGCCGGAATGAGCAGTTCTTC,CASSLLGRNEQFF
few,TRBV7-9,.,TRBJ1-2,TGTGCCAGCAGCTCCTGGGGGGCGGGCTACACCTTC,CASSSWGAGYTF
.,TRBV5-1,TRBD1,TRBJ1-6,TGCGCCAGCAGCTTGGAAGGGGGCGGTAATTCACCCCTCCACTTT,CASSLEGGGNSPLHF
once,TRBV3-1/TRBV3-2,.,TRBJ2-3,TGTGCCAGCTCTATTGACTCAGATACGCAGTATTTT,CASSIDSDTQYF
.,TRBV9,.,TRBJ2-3,TGTGCCAGCAGCAGGGGATTCGATCCAGATACGCAGTATTTT,CASSRGFDPDTQYF
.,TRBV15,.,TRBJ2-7,TGTGCCACCAGCGAGGGTCTTTCCTATGAGCAGTACTTC,CATSEGLSYEQYF
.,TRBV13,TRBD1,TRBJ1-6,TGTGCCAGCCGGGCAGGGGGCAAAAATTCACCCCTCCACTTT,CASRAGGKNSPLHF
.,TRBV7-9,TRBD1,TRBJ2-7,TGTGCCAGCAGCTCTATCGACAGGGGCTACGAGCAGTACTTC,CASSSIDRGYEQYF
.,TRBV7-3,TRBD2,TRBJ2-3,TGTGCCAGCAGCTTGGAGCGGGAGGCCACAGATACGCAGTATTTT,CASSLEREATDTQYF
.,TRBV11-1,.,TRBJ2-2,TGTGCCAGCAGCTGGGAGGGCAGGGGGTTTGCGGAGCTGTTTTTT,CASSWEGRGFAELFF
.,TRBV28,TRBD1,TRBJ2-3,TGTGCCAGCAGTCGGACAGGGGGCACAGATACGCAGTATTTT,CASSRTGGTDTQYF
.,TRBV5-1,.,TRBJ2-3,TGCGCCAGCAGCCCTAACACCGGGCCCACAGATACGCAGTATTTT,CASSPNTGPTDTQYF
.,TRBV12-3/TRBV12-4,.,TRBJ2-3,TGTGCCAGCAGAGGACGGGGAGATACGCAGTATTTT,CASRGRGDTQYF
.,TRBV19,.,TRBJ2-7,TGTGCCAGTATAGTCGTGGCAGGGGAACGCTACGAGCAGTACTTC,CASIVVAGERYEQYF
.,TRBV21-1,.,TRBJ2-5,TGTGCCAGCAGCAAAGCGCTCGAAAAAGAGACCCAGTACTTC,CASSKALEKETQYF